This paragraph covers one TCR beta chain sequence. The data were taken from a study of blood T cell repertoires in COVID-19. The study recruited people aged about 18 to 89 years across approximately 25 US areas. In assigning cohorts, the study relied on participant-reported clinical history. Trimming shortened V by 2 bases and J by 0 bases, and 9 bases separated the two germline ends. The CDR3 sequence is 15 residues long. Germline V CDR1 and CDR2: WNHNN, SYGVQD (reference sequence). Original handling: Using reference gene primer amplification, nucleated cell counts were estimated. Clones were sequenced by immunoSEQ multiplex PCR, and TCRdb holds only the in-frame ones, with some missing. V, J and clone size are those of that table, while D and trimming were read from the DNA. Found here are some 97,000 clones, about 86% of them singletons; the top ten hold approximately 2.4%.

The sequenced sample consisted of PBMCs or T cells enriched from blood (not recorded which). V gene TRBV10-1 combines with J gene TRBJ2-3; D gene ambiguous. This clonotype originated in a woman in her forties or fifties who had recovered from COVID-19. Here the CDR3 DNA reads TGCGCCAGCAGTGAGGGTCAGTTTAGCACAGATACGCAGTATTTT. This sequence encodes CASSEGQFSTDTQYF.